The present T cell receptor (beta chain) was sequenced within a study of neoadjuvant nivolumab and ipilimumab in lung cancer. Study-wide findings and caveats: Compared with tumor-adjacent uninvolved lung, resected tumors showed greater richness and clonality. Resected-tumor TCR richness correlated positively with pretherapy blood richness. A small number of samples were TCR sequenced.

Assay: immunoSEQ multiplex PCR; the TCRdb copy retains only in-frame clones and omits some. The sample carries about 26,000 clones, 65% to 85% recorded once. Turning to this clone: Its antigen is unknown.

The CDR3 is 12 amino acids. The germline V gene encodes CDR1 MNHEY and CDR2 SVGAGI. The V end lost 6 bases, the J end lost 5 bases, and 7 bases lay between the germline ends. This sequence originates from an adult with non-small cell lung cancer. Material: peripheral blood, obtained before neoadjuvant nivolumab, alone or with ipilimumab. The rearrangement joins TRBV6-5 to TRBJ2-2; unclear D gene. CDR3 loop: CASRRQTGELFF. The CDR3 nucleotides are TGTGCCAGCAGACGGCAAACCGGGGAGCTGTTTTTT.